This T cell receptor beta chain derives from a study of early T cells in non-severe SARS-CoV-2 infection. Via MiXCR, TCRdb re-called the 5' RACE reads, giving one row per CDR3 protein. In the table there are 50,000 to 60,000 distinct CDR3 sequences, approximately 11% of which are singletons. This clonotype turned up a few times. This CDR3 region has 15 residues. After removal of 4 bases from V and 4 bases from J, the junction contained 7 bases not matched to a gene. Germline CDR1 reads SQVTM; CDR2 reads ANQGSEA. The sample was whole blood. The clonotype was recovered from an adult who was a healthcare worker with PCR-confirmed SARS-CoV-2 infection or an uninfected control (not recorded which). The genes are TRBV29-1 and TRBJ2-3, with TRBD2 identical over 11 bases. The CDR3 nucleotides are TGCAGCGTTGTTTTTAGCGGGGGGGCCGCAGATACGCAGTATTTT. Protein sequence: CSVVFSGGAADTQYF.